The 30 T cell receptor beta chains below all came from one sample that was sequenced in a study of T cells in Graves' hyperthyroidism and ophthalmopathy (dated by TCRdb to the late 2010s). The library was generated by multiplex PCR. Sequencing took place on an Illumina HiSeq 2000. Amplification of TCR beta CDR3 regions was carried out from RNA transcripts. The TCR CDR3 was subjected to a first round of RT-PCR using the HTBI primer set and the Qiagen OneStep RT-PCR kit. In-frame beta chains were kept once TCRdb had trimmed the public reads at Q25 with fastp and called clones with MiXCR. Each CDR3 protein appears once, grouped with its most common genes and DNA. This sample gives under 350,000 distinct CDR3 sequences in total; approximately 12% of them show up just once. The ten largest clones represent roughly 7.5% of the sample. The specimen was blood. These receptors were taken from a woman aged 25-40 years with Graves' hyperthyroidism that later progressed to Graves' ophthalmopathy.

This clonotype appeared many times. The chain recombines TRBV6-1 with TRBJ2-3; the D is unclear. Trimming cost V 0 bases and J 0 bases, with 10 bases left between them. CDR1 and CDR2 (germline): MNHNS, SASEGT. This CDR3 region has 16 residues. The CDR3 DNA sequence: TGTGCCAGCAGTGAAGCCCCGCGGTATAGCACAGATACGCAGTATTTT. Protein sequence: CASSEAPRYSTDTQYF.

The chain uses TRBV6-2 or TRBV6-3 and TRBJ2-1; TRBD2 is a possible D gene (5 bases). Trimming removed 2 bases from V and 8 bases from J, with 16 bases in between. The CDR3 spans 15 residues. The germline V gene encodes CDR1 MNHEY and CDR2 SVGEGT. The CDR3 DNA reads as TGTGCCAGCAGTTACAGCGGCCACCCACCAGATGAGCAGTTCTTC. Encoded protein: CASSYSGHPPDEQFF.

This clonotype was recorded a few times. V gene TRBV4-1 combines with J gene TRBJ1-2; D possibly corresponds to TRBD1 (5 bases). The germline V and J ends were trimmed by 1 base and 2 bases, with 14 bases remaining between them. The CDR3 extends over 16 amino acids. Germline CDR1 MGHRA, CDR2 YSYEKL. The CDR3 loop is CASSQASPSGNYGYTF. CDR3 in DNA: TGCGCCAGCAGCCAAGCCTCTCCGTCAGGGAACTATGGCTACACCTTC.

There are many counts of this clonotype. The genes are TRBV7-2 and TRBJ2-3; TRBD2 matches at 11 bases. Germline trimming cut 1 base from V and 2 bases from J; bases unmatched to any gene: 2. The CDR3 runs 16 residues. Germline-derived CDR1 and CDR2 are SGHTA and FQGNSA. The CDR3 loop reads CASSLGLAGFTDTQYF. The CDR3 DNA follows: TGTGCCAGCAGCTTAGGACTAGCGGGGTTCACAGATACGCAGTATTTT. Supplemented by reference TRBV7-2 and TRBJ2-3, the full variable domain reads GAGVSQSPSNKVTEKGKDVELRCDPISGHTALYWYRQSLGQGLEFLIYFQGNSAPDKSGLPSDRFSAERTGGSVSTLTIQRTQQEDSAVYLCASSLGLAGFTDTQYFGPGTRLTVL.

The V gene is TRBV25-1, the J gene TRBJ2-2, with 7 bases identical to TRBD1. The trim removed 10 bases at V and 9 bases at J, leaving 5 bases unmatched. The CDR3 runs to 11 residues. Germline V CDR1 and CDR2: MGHDK, SYGVNS. CDR3 DNA sequence: TGTGCCACCGCGACAGGGTGGGAGCTGTTTTTT. Translation gives CATATGWELFF.

This clonotype has at least ten counts. The V call is TRBV27, the J call TRBJ2-3; no clear D gene. V shed 2 bases and J shed 0 bases, with 6 bases lying between them. Germline loops: CDR1 MNHEY, CDR2 SMNVEV (reference sequence). The CDR3 runs to 14 residues. DNA for the CDR3: TGTGCCAGCAGTTTAGCGGCAAGCACAGATACGCAGTATTTT. This translates into CASSLAASTDTQYF.

The chain carries TRBV27 and TRBJ1-5, with D possibly matching TRBD1 (5 bases). Germline V gene lookup returns CDR1 MNHEY and CDR2 SMNVEV (reference sequence). CDR3 length equals 16 residues. The V end was cut by 4 bases, the J end by 4 bases, with 17 bases between. The CDR3, as DNA: TGTGCCAGCAGTTCGGGGGACCGTCTAAGTAATCAGCCCCAGCATTTT. Protein sequence: CASSSGDRLSNQPQHF.

V usage is TRBV6-2 or TRBV6-3 and J usage is TRBJ2-3, with 7 bases lining up with TRBD1. V lost 7 bases to trimming and J lost 2 bases; unmatched junction nucleotides: 9. This CDR3 has 15 amino acids. Germline V gene sequence: CDR1 MNHEY, CDR2 SVGEGT. The CDR3 bases are TGTGCCAGCAATCGACAGGGAGAAATCACAGATACGCAGTATTTT. Translated, it gives CASNRQGEITDTQYF.

This clonotype occurred many times. The V and J genes are TRBV11-2 and TRBJ1-4; no firm D call. V was trimmed by 5 bases and J by 5 bases, leaving 18 bases between them. CDR1 and CDR2 (germline): SGHAT, FQNNGV. CDR3 length: 16 amino acids. The CDR3 DNA sequence: TGTGCCAGCAGCAACAGAGGGAGAACCCGAAATGAAAAACTGTTTTTT. Amino acids: CASSNRGRTRNEKLFF.

This clonotype was observed at least ten times. J is TRBJ2-7 and V is TRBV4-1; weak D call: TRBD2 (5 bases). Germline-derived CDR1 and CDR2 are MGHRA and YSYEKL. V was clipped by 4 bases and J by 4 bases, with 26 bases between them. This CDR3 has 18 residues. CDR3 loop: CASSLLSPQGGGEYEQYF. In nucleotides, the CDR3 is TGCGCCAGCAGCCTACTTAGCCCCCAAGGCGGTGGGGAGTACGAGCAGTACTTC.

This chain uses TRBV28 with TRBJ2-5; no clear D. The CDR3 totals 16 residues. The V gene's germline CDR1 is MDHEN and CDR2 SYDVKM. The ends were cut back, 5 bases at V and 0 bases at J, with 16 bases in the middle. The CDR3 region is CASSLRHSRYQETQYF. DNA for the CDR3: TGTGCCAGCAGTCTCCGACATTCCCGGTACCAAGAGACCCAGTACTTC. Full variable domain (remainder filled in from reference TRBV28 and TRBJ2-5): DVKVTQSSRYLVKRTGEKVFLECVQDMDHENMFWYRQDPGLGLRLIYFSYDVKMKEKGDIPEGYSVSREKKERFSLILESASTNQTSMYLCASSLRHSRYQETQYFGPGTRLLVL.

This clonotype was detected a few times. The chain has TRBV5-1 and TRBJ1-1; no firm D call. V lost 4 bases and J 5 bases, leaving 15 bases between the germline ends. Germline V gene sequence: CDR1 SGHRS, CDR2 YFSETQ. The CDR3 consists of 14 residues. The CDR3 nucleotides read TGCGCCAGCAGCCCGAATATAGCGGGGACTGAAGCTTTCTTT. Amino acid sequence: CASSPNIAGTEAFF.

Details on this clonotype: The conserved phenylalanine or tryptophan is not found at the CDR3 terminus, so this likely reflects a read error. This rearrangement joins TRBV19 to TRBJ2-2; 10 bases align to TRBD1. The V segment lost 1 base and the J segment 1 base; nucleotides outside the gene matches: 6. The length of the CDR3 is 18 residues. Per germline, CDR1 LNHDA and CDR2 SQIVND (reference sequence). CDR3 nucleotides: TGTGCCAGTAGTATAGGTGGGACAGGGGTCCTGAACACCGGGGAGCTGTTTTCT. Protein sequence: CASSIGGTGVLNTGELFS.

This clonotype was found many times. The J gene is TRBJ2-7, the V gene TRBV29-1; TRBD2 agrees at 14 bases. The length of the CDR3 is 15 residues. Germline V lookup: CDR1 SQVTM, CDR2 ANQGSEA. CDR3 in amino acids: CSMRPGTSGSGEQYF. The CDR3 region has the DNA TGCAGTATGAGACCCGGGACTAGCGGGAGTGGCGAGCAGTACTTC.

This clonotype has a count of ten or more. The V gene is TRBV2, the J gene TRBJ2-1; 7 nucleotides align to TRBD1. J was trimmed by 2 bases and V by 2 bases; bases with no gene match: 6. The CDR3 extends over 16 amino acids. The germline CDR1 and CDR2 sequences are SNHLY and FYNNEI. In DNA form, the CDR3 reads TGTGCCAGCAGTGAAAGGGACAGCGTCCCCTACAATGAGCAGTTCTTC. This encodes CASSERDSVPYNEQFF.

This clonotype was found a few times. One end of the junction fails to match germline, which may point to a read error. The chain carries TRBV29-1 and TRBJ1-2; D is undetermined. The CDR3 is 12 amino acids. Germline assignment: CDR1 SQVTM and CDR2 ANQGSEA. In nucleotides, the CDR3 is TGCAGCGTGGAAGCCAGGACCTATGGCTACACCTTC. This gives the protein CSVEARTYGYTF.

The J gene is TRBJ1-6, the V gene TRBV12-3 or TRBV12-4; D is possibly TRBD1 (5 bases). Trimming removed 5 bases at V and 0 bases at J, with 11 bases between. The CDR3 sequence is 16 residues long. CDR3 sequence: CASSMGLDSYNSPLHF. CDR3 sequence (DNA): TGTGCCAGCAGTATGGGACTCGACTCCTATAATTCACCCCTCCACTTT.

This clonotype was observed many times. This chain links TRBV20-1 with TRBJ1-2; no firm D call. Per germline, CDR1 DFQATT and CDR2 SNEGSKA (reference sequence). With 4 bases removed from V and 6 bases from J, the gap between germline ends came to 9 bases. This CDR3 comprises 11 residues. The CDR3 DNA reads TGCAGTGCTAACGGGGATCATGGCTACACCTTC. This sequence encodes CSANGDHGYTF.

As for this clonotype: One end of the junction fails to match germline, which may point to a read error. The rearrangement uses TRBV4-1 and TRBJ1-2; D gene uncertain. Germline V lookup: CDR1 MGHRA, CDR2 YSYEKL. CDR3 length: 13 amino acids. CDR3 sequence (DNA): TGCGCCGGCAGCCACGACCCTGGGGTTGGCTACACCTTC. Translation gives CAGSHDPGVGYTF.

This clonotype was seen at least ten times. The gene calls are TRBV5-1 and TRBJ1-1; D uncertain. The germline V gene has CDR1 SGHRS and CDR2 YFSETQ. The CDR3 contains 12 residues. Trimming took off 4 bases at V and 1 base at J, with 5 bases between the two ends. The CDR3 reads CASSAGNTEAFF. CDR3 nucleotides: TGCGCCAGCAGCGCAGGGAACACTGAAGCTTTCTTT.

This clonotype was found many times. The chain recombines TRBV2 with TRBJ2-1; perhaps TRBD2 as D (6 bases). This CDR3 contains 15 residues. V shed 6 bases and J shed 5 bases, with 17 bases lying between them. Germline values: CDR1 SNHLY, CDR2 FYNNEI. CDR3 residues: CASSLGLAWNNEQFF. The DNA of the CDR3 is TGTGCCAGCAGCCTTGGGCTAGCGTGGAACAATGAGCAGTTCTTC.

This clonotype came up many times. The chain links TRBV6-1 to TRBJ2-7, with a weak D call TRBD2 (5 bases). The CDR3 has 13 amino acids. Deletions cut 7 bases from V and 6 bases from J, with 16 bases between. Germline V gene lookup returns CDR1 MNHNS and CDR2 SASEGT. The CDR3 DNA reads TGTGCCAGCAACAGCCTACGGGGAGCCGAGCAGTACTTC. Translation: CASNSLRGAEQYF.

Ten or more counts support this clonotype. V usage is TRBV6-2 or TRBV6-3 and J usage is TRBJ2-1; perhaps TRBD2 as D (5 bases). V shed 5 bases and J shed 4 bases, with 18 bases lying between them. The CDR3 is 16 residues long. The germline CDR1 and CDR2 sequences are MNHEY and SVGEGT. CDR3: CASSTPLGRTYNEQFF. The DNA for the CDR3 is TGTGCCAGCAGTACGCCTTTAGGACGGACTTACAATGAGCAGTTCTTC.

This clonotype was picked up a small number of times. The genes are TRBV19 and TRBJ1-1; no clear D gene. Germline CDR1 LNHDA, CDR2 SQIVND (reference sequence). Trimming left V 3 bases short and J 0 bases short, with 8 bases between. The CDR3 contains 14 residues. CDR3 nucleotides: TGTGCCAGTAGTATTATGGGAGTGAACACTGAAGCTTTCTTT. Translating it yields CASSIMGVNTEAFF.

This clonotype was recorded many times. The J gene is TRBJ2-2, the V gene TRBV12-3 or TRBV12-4; D gene uncertain. V was clipped by 3 bases and J by 6 bases, with 2 bases between them. The CDR3 sequence is 11 residues long. As DNA, the CDR3 is TGTGCCAGCAGTTTCCCCGGGGAGCTGTTTTTT. Translation: CASSFPGELFF.

This clonotype has a handful of counts. V usage is TRBV27 and J usage is TRBJ2-2, with TRBD1 as a possible D gene (7 bases). Trimming left V 6 bases short and J 6 bases short, with 14 bases between. CDR3 length equals 14 residues. Germline lookup yields CDR1 MNHEY and CDR2 SMNVEV (reference sequence). CDR3 DNA: TGTGCCAGCAGCTCAGGGGGGTTACCCGGGGAGCTGTTTTTT. Translated: CASSSGGLPGELFF.

This clonotype came up many times. This chain connects TRBV11-1 to TRBJ1-2; 8 nucleotides align to TRBD1. Losses at the gene ends were 5 bases for V and 8 bases for J; bases not matched to a gene: 4. Germline CDR1 reads SGHAT; CDR2 reads FQDESV (reference sequence). The CDR3 has 12 amino acids. The CDR3 DNA follows: TGTGCCAGCAGCCAGGACAGGGAGGGCTACACCTTC. Amino acid sequence: CASSQDREGYTF. The full variable domain, in which reference TRBV11-1 and TRBJ1-2 provide the parts outside the CDR3, is EAEVAQSPRYKITEKSQAVAFWCDPISGHATLYWYRQILGQGPELLVQFQDESVVDDSQLPKDRFSAERLKGVDSTLKIQPAELGDSAMYLCASSQDREGYTFGSGTRLTVV.

This clonotype was picked up many times. The chain links TRBV30 to TRBJ2-5; TRBD2 aligns across 8 bases. CDR3 length equals 14 residues. The germline gives CDR1 GTSNPN, CDR2 SVGIG (reference sequence). After removal of 2 bases from V and 5 bases from J, the junction contained 7 bases not matched to a gene. As DNA, the CDR3 is TGTGCCTGGAGTCTCCCGGGCGGGGGGGAGACCCAGTACTTC. Translation gives CAWSLPGGGETQYF.

This clonotype has at least ten counts. The rearrangement links TRBV28 to TRBJ2-5, with 7 bases aligning to TRBD1. Germline V gene sequence: CDR1 MDHEN, CDR2 SYDVKM. The CDR3 is 15 amino acids. V lost 2 bases, J lost 2 bases, and 5 bases stayed unmatched. CDR3 protein: CASSLGTVMQETQYF. CDR3 coding DNA: TGTGCCAGCAGTTTAGGGACAGTGATGCAAGAGACCCAGTACTTC.

In its sample, this clonotype was seen many times. This rearrangement joins TRBV7-9 to TRBJ1-3; TRBD1 matches 8 bases. The length of the CDR3 is 14 residues. V was pared by 6 bases and J by 2 bases, with 3 bases of the junction left unmatched. CDR1 SEHNR and CDR2 FQNEAQ come from the germline V gene (reference sequence). The CDR3 reads CASSPDRAGNTIYF. The DNA of the CDR3 is TGTGCCAGCAGTCCGGACAGGGCTGGAAACACCATATATTTT.